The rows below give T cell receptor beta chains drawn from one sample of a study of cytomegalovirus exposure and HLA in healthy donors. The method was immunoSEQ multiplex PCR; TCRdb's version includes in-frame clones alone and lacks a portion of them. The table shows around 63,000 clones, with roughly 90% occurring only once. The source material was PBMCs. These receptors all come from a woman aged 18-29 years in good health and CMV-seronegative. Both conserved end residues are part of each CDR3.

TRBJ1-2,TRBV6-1,CASSLQNPGTSGYTF
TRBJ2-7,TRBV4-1,CASSLTGAYEQYF
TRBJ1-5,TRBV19,CASSMTLRRGHQPQHF
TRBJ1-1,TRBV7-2,CASSPYTGTGTEAFF
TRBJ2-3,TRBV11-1,CASSLTLAGVEDTQYF
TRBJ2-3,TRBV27,CASSSRDSADTQYF
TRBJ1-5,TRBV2,CAVVSGVDQPQHF
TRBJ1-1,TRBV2,CASKPRDPLNTEAFF
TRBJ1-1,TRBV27,CASSPRTGGTEAFF
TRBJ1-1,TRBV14,CASSQGRARLAFF
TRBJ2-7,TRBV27,CASSLLTSGSYEQYF
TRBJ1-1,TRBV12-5,CASGGTGSGMAFF
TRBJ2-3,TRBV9,CASSVDPGGTDTQYF
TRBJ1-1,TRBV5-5,CASSLGGADTEAFF
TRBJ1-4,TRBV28,CASSFGGSTNEKLFF
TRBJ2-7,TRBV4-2,CASSQGSGGDRGFYEQYF
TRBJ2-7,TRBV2,CASSPFWTALEQYF
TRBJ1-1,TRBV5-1,CASSSGGSFPEAFF
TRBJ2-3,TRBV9,CASSVNPTSGIGTDTQYF
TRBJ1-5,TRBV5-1,CASSLYQGATQPQHF
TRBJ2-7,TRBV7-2,CASSLVGSSYEQYF
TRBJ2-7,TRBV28,CASSSGTRIWEQYF
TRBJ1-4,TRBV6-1,CASSELPGQGDEKLFF
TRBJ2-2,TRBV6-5,CASAGQGPGELFF
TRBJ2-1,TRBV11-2,CASSFGQYNEQFF
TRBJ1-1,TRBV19,CASSIVDRNTEAFF
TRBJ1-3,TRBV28,CASIPQGAPGNTIYF
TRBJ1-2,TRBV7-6,CASSLGGQGNGYTF
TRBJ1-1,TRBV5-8,CASTRQGLNTEAFF
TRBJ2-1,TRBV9,CASSAQGLVIDEQFF
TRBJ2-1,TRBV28,CASSLDRWAQFF
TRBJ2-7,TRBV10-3,CAIRDNLGEQYF
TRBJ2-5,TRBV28,CASSLFTGQAKETQYF
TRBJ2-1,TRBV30,CAWGTGITYNEQFF
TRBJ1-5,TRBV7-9,CASSLSRDQPQHF
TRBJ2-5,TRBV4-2,CASSQNLAGGETQYF
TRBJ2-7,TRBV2,CASSVSASGRGEYEQYF
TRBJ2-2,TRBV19,CATKQGGGELFF
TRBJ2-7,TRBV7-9,CASSSSQPGQGSYEQYF
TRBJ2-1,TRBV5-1,CASSQAHEQFF
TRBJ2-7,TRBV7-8,CASSLRGWQGYEQYF